The 25 T cell receptor beta chains given below trace back to one sample, sequenced in a study of blood T cell repertoires in COVID-19. The table came from immunoSEQ multiplex PCR; TCRdb's copy has only in-frame clones and leaves some out. The profile shows roughly 40,000 clones, 86% of them singletons. The sequenced material came from peripheral blood. These receptors were obtained from a man aged 50 to 59 in a cohort sampled during active COVID-19.

This chain connects TRBV19 to TRBJ1-1; 8 bases agree with TRBD1. Trimming took 10 bases from V and 6 from J; bases not matched to a gene: 7. This CDR3 is 12 amino acids long. In germline, CDR1 is LNHDA, CDR2 SQIVND (reference sequence). CDR3 coding DNA: TGTGCCACCAGGACAGGGTTTGCTGAAGCTTTCTTT. As protein: CATRTGFAEAFF.

This chain links TRBV6-5 with TRBJ2-3; D unresolved. The CDR3 contains 13 residues. Germline V CDR1 and CDR2: MNHEY, SVGAGI. Trimming stripped 6 bases from V and 4 bases from J, with 11 bases between. CDR3 loop: CASSGRKPDTQYF. As DNA, the CDR3 is TGTGCCAGCAGCGGCAGGAAACCAGATACGCAGTATTTT.

The V call is TRBV10-3, the J call TRBJ2-7; D perhaps matches TRBD2 (6 bases). CDR1 is ENHRY, CDR2 SYGVKD, per germline. With 2 bases removed from V and 3 bases from J, the gap between germline ends came to 17 bases. CDR3 size: 16 residues. CDR3 DNA: TGTGCCATCAGTGAGGGGGGGAGAGGGATCATCTACGAGCAGTACGTC. It encodes CAISEGGRGIIYEQYV.

A single count supports this clone. As DNA, the CDR3 is TGTGCCAGCAGCAACCCGACTAGGTTCGAGCAGTACGTC. This translates into CASSNPTRFEQYV. The genes are TRBV6-6 and TRBJ2-7; D possibly corresponds to TRBD2 (6 bases). V dropped 6 bases and J dropped 6 bases, with 15 bases sitting between them. This CDR3 region has 13 residues. Germline V gives CDR1 MNHNY, CDR2 SVGAGI (reference sequence).

The J gene is TRBJ2-3, the V gene TRBV29-1; D gene ambiguous. Germline V lookup: CDR1 SQVTM, CDR2 ANQGSEA. This CDR3 spans 12 amino acids. Between the trimmed V and J ends, which lost 6 bases and 3 bases, there was a span of 10 bases. The CDR3 region is CSVTPGTDTQYF. In DNA form, the CDR3 reads TGCAGCGTGACCCCAGGTACAGATACGCAGTATTTT.

The gene calls are TRBV4-3 and TRBJ2-6; D gene ambiguous. The germline V and J ends were trimmed by 0 bases and 0 bases, with 6 bases remaining between them. Germline V gene lookup returns CDR1 LGHNA and CDR2 YSLEER. This CDR3 contains 16 residues. CDR3 region: CASSQDLASGANVLTF. The CDR3 coding sequence is TGCGCCAGCAGCCAAGATTTGGCCTCTGGGGCCAACGTCCTGACTTTC.

V is TRBV7-9 and J is TRBJ2-7; D call uncertain. The germline gives CDR1 SEHNR, CDR2 FQNEAQ (reference sequence). Trimming removed 5 bases at V and 8 bases at J, with 10 bases between. The CDR3 is made up of 11 amino acids. For the CDR3, the DNA is TGTGCCAGCAGCACCAGTGGTAAGCAGTACGTC. This translates into CASSTSGKQYV.

This CDR3 is CASSVFSGNSETQYF. In DNA form, the CDR3 reads TGTGCCAGCAGCGTATTTAGCGGGAACTCAGAGACCCAGTACTTC. This rearrangement joins TRBV9 to TRBJ2-5, with 8 bases that match TRBD2. The germline CDR1 and CDR2 sequences are SGDLS and YYNGEE. V was clipped by 1 base and J by 4 bases; unmatched bases: 6. The CDR3 has 15 residues.

The chain couples TRBV9 to TRBJ2-1; 14 bases fit TRBD2. J was trimmed by 3 bases and V by 4 bases; bases with no gene match: 6. This CDR3 comprises 17 residues. CDR1 is SGDLS and CDR2 is YYNGEE in the germline V gene. The CDR3 coding sequence is TGTGCCAGCAGCCTCGGACTAGCGGGAGGAAACTACAATGAGCAGTTCTTC. Protein product: CASSLGLAGGNYNEQFF.

For this clone: A junction end diverges from the germline sequence, so it may reflect a read error. This sequence joins TRBV9 and TRBJ2-7; TRBD2 is a possible D gene (5 bases). Germline CDR1 and CDR2: SGDLS and YYNGEE. The CDR3 spans 13 residues. The DNA for the CDR3 is TGTGCCAGCAGCGTAGGAGCGGAATGGGATTTGAACTTC. Its translation is CASSVGAEWDLNF.

The CDR3 bases are TGTGCCAGCAGCTCGTCCCGGGACAGGGCCAATCTAGCCAAAAACATTCAGTACTTC. This encodes CASSSSRDRANLAKNIQYF. This chain uses TRBV7-9 with TRBJ2-4; 9 bases fit TRBD1. This CDR3 has 19 amino acids. V lost 4 bases to trimming and J lost 0 bases; unmatched junction nucleotides: 13. Germline CDR1 reads SEHNR; CDR2 reads FQNEAQ (reference sequence).

The V and J genes are TRBV5-5 and TRBJ2-2, with a tentative D call TRBD2 (5 bases). CDR3 size: 17 residues. Germline CDR1 reads SGHKS; CDR2 reads YYEKEE (reference sequence). V was clipped by 0 bases and J by 6 bases, with 18 bases between them. For the CDR3, the DNA is TGTGCCAGCAGCTTGGCCGGAGGACCATTCAGAGCCGGGGAGCTGTTTTTT. Translated: CASSLAGGPFRAGELFF.

The chain carries TRBV2 and TRBJ2-5; D might be TRBD1 (7 bases). Germline V lookup: CDR1 SNHLY, CDR2 FYNNEI. The CDR3 is 15 residues long. V was cut by 8 bases and J by 2 bases, with 18 bases left in between. CDR3 nucleotides: TGTGCCAGCGGATTCGGACAGGCGGGGCAAGAGACCCAGTACTTC. Translation: CASGFGQAGQETQYF.

The DNA of the CDR3 is TGTGCCAGCCAGGGGGGAACGTATGGCTACACCTTC. The encoded protein is CASQGGTYGYTF. The chain is built from TRBV3-1 (or the pseudogene TRBV3-2) and TRBJ1-2; 7 bases line up with TRBD1. This CDR3 is 12 amino acids long. V trimming: 8 bases; J trimming: 5 bases; junction bases outside the gene matches: 5. Germline loops: CDR1 LGHDT, CDR2 YNNKEL (reference sequence).

Comments on this clone: A read error is possible here, since a much larger clone lies one base away. V gene TRBV13 combines with J gene TRBJ2-7; D ambiguous. V dropped 4 bases and J dropped 2 bases, with 3 bases sitting between them. CDR3 size: 11 residues. Germline CDR1 reads PRHDT; CDR2 reads FYEKMQ (reference sequence). The CDR3 reads CASSSTYEQYF. For the CDR3, the DNA is TGTGCCAGCAGCTCCACCTACGAGCAGTACTTC.

The V call is TRBV7-9, the J call TRBJ2-1; 7 nucleotides align to TRBD2. This CDR3 comprises 15 residues. V lost 5 bases and J lost 7; bases outside the gene matches: 11. The germline V gene has CDR1 SEHNR and CDR2 FQNEAQ (reference sequence). The CDR3 bases are TGTGCCAGCAGCCCTCCGGGTGGCGGGGGAAATGAGCAGTTCTTC. Protein: CASSPPGGGGNEQFF.

The rearrangement links TRBV27 to TRBJ2-3; possibly TRBD2 for D (6 bases). Trimming stripped 6 bases from V and 5 bases from J, with 15 bases between. CDR3 length: 14 residues. Germline CDR1 reads MNHEY; CDR2 reads SMNVEV (reference sequence). The chain's CDR3 is CASSPEGLGDTQYF. For the CDR3, the DNA is TGTGCCAGCAGCCCGGAGGGTCTGGGAGATACGCAGTATTTT.

This clone was found once. CDR3 DNA sequence: TGTGCCACCAGCAGAGATCTAACAGGGGGGTATGGCTACACCTTC. This sequence encodes CATSRDLTGGYGYTF. This chain joins TRBV15 and TRBJ1-2, with 8 nucleotides matching TRBD1. The V gene end was trimmed by 0 bases and the J gene end by 5 bases; junction bases not matched to a gene: 5. The CDR3 is made up of 15 amino acids. CDR1 is LNHNV, CDR2 YYDKDF, per germline (reference sequence).

V is TRBV5-1 and J is TRBJ2-7; tentatively, D is TRBD1 (5 bases). The CDR3 is made up of 15 amino acids. The V end lost 0 bases, the J end lost 1 base, and 11 bases lay between the germline ends. Germline V CDR1 and CDR2: SGHRS, YFSETQ. The DNA for the CDR3 is TGCGCCAGCAGCTTGGTATTATCAGGGTCCTACGAGCAGTACTTC. Amino acids: CASSLVLSGSYEQYF.

This clone has only a few counts. The chain has TRBV6-4 and TRBJ2-3, with D perhaps matching TRBD2 (6 bases). Per germline, CDR1 MRHNA and CDR2 SNTAGT. CDR3 length: 15 residues. Trimming cost V 2 bases and J 4 bases, with 13 bases left between them. CDR3 residues: CASSDTKGGPDTQYF. The DNA of the CDR3 is TGTGCCAGCAGTGACACGAAGGGAGGCCCAGATACGCAGTATTTT.

This chain links TRBV30 with TRBJ2-4, with D possibly TRBD2 on 5 matching bases. V was shortened by 4 bases and J by 2 bases, with 21 bases between the two germline ends. The CDR3 has 17 amino acids. The V gene's germline CDR1 is GTSNPN and CDR2 SVGIG (reference sequence). The CDR3 here is CAWIPVVGPGTKNIQYF. The CDR3 region has the DNA TGTGCCTGGATCCCTGTAGTAGGGCCGGGGACCAAAAACATTCAGTACTTC. The full variable domain, with the rest looked up from reference TRBV30 and TRBJ2-4, is SQTIHQWPATLVQPVGSPLSLECTVEGTSNPNLYWYRQAAGRGLQLLFYSVGIGQISSEVPQNLSASRPQDRQFILSSKKLLLSDSGFYLCAWIPVVGPGTKNIQYFGAGTRLSVL.

The J gene is TRBJ1-4, the V gene TRBV4-2, with no clear D. This CDR3 comprises 14 residues. V lost 5 bases and J 5 bases, leaving 12 bases between the germline ends. Per germline, CDR1 LGHNA and CDR2 YNFKEQ. CDR3 sequence: CASSLGEMNEKLFF. DNA of the CDR3: TGTGCCAGCAGCTTAGGAGAGATGAATGAAAAACTGTTTTTT.

This clone was seen a few times. The chain combines TRBV3-1 (or the pseudogene TRBV3-2) with TRBJ1-5, with no clear D. CDR1 and CDR2 (germline): LGHDT, YNNKEL (reference sequence). Trimming took 0 bases from V and 7 from J, leaving 10 bases between them. The CDR3 contains 14 residues. The CDR3 DNA reads TGTGCCAGCAGCCAAGATTGGGCAGGACAGCCCCAGCATTTT. It yields the protein CASSQDWAGQPQHF.

V and J are TRBV21-1 and TRBJ2-1; the table calls TRBD2, which could not be checked here. TRBV21-1 is reported as a pseudogene. This CDR3 has 19 amino acids. The CDR3 DNA follows: TGTGCCAGCAGCAAAGGGACTACCGACTATTTTCGTTGGGACAATGAGCAGTTCTTC. Translation: CASSKGTTDYFRWDNEQFF.

This clone was recorded a few times. The CDR3 nucleotides are TGTGCCAGCAGCGTCCGGGACAGCTCCTACGAGCAGTACGTC. Translation: CASSVRDSSYEQYV. The gene calls are TRBV5-6 and TRBJ2-7, with 7 bases that match TRBD1. There are 14 residues in the CDR3. The germline V gene encodes CDR1 SGHDT and CDR2 YYEEEE. With V trimmed by 4 bases and J by 0 bases, 4 bases remained unmatched.